One T cell receptor beta chain is described in this entry. No antigen is known for it. The junction does not match germline at one end; this may be a read error. The record originates from a study of T-cell memory formation after mild COVID-19. The CDR3 is 15 residues long. In germline, CDR1 is LGHNA, CDR2 YSLEER. General study findings and limits: A second wave expanding day 15 to 37 was CD4+-biased; contracting clones were balanced.

TCRdb used MiXCR to reprocess the 5' RACE reads, holding one entry per CDR3 protein. The sample records about 190,000 distinct CDR3 sequences, roughly 18% being singletons. The receptor was isolated from an adult woman who had mild COVID-19 (a few samples of this study predate the infection). Cell type and time point are not known. Sequenced input: PBMCs or a T cell subset sorted from them (not recorded which). The rearrangement links TRBV4-3 to TRBJ2-5; TRBD2 aligns across 12 bases. CDR3 nucleotides: TGCGCCAGCATCCAAGGGGGACTAGCGGGAGAGACCCAGTACTTC. Translation: CASIQGGLAGETQYF.